This T cell receptor beta chain came from a study of T cells in Graves' hyperthyroidism and ophthalmopathy. Study-wide points: Classification by a 13 V-J model distinguished ophthalmopathy from stable hyperthyroidism. Most thyroid-expanded clonotypes above 0.001 were also found in blood.

CDR3 size: 16 residues. V lost 6 bases, J lost 0 bases, and 7 bases stayed unmatched. CDR1 and CDR2 (germline): MDHEN, SYDVKM. Hyperthyroidism, newly diagnosed and lasting under 2 months, affected patients aged 18 to 65. This clonotype has a count of ten or more. Its antigen is unknown. It was RNA transcripts that yielded the amplified TCR beta CDR3 regions. HTBI primers were employed in a first-round RT-PCR of the TCR CDR3. TCRdb processed the multiplex PCR reads anew with MiXCR; each CDR3 protein has one entry. Here the sample spans under 300,000 distinct CDR3 sequences, approximately 26% being singletons.

The receptor's source is a man in his forties with Graves' hyperthyroidism that later progressed to Graves' ophthalmopathy. This chain uses TRBV28 with TRBJ1-5; 8 nucleotides align to TRBD1. The specimen sequenced was blood. The CDR3: CASSQDRGHSNQPQHF. CDR3 nucleotide sequence: TGTGCCAGCAGCCAAGACAGGGGCCATAGCAATCAGCCCCAGCATTTT.